The clone carrying this T cell receptor (beta chain) was seen more than once but under ten times. What it binds is not known. The data belong to a study of beta chain features in type 1 diabetes. Regarding the study as a whole: Type 1 diabetes patients had TCRB CDR3s that were shorter (moderately but significantly so) in all four CD4+ subsets.

Expressed TCRB transcripts were sequenced after all isolated RNA was converted to cDNA. Clones were read by immunoSEQ multiplex PCR, and TCRdb kept only the in-frame ones, dropping some. The table has about 650,000 clones, under 15% seen once. The ends were cut back, 5 bases at V and 5 bases at J, with 19 bases in the middle. This CDR3 spans 15 amino acids. CDR1 is SGHTA and CDR2 is FQGNSA in the germline V gene. Sequences were obtained from naive CD4+ T cells from blood. This chain connects TRBV7-2 to TRBJ2-7; possible D gene TRBD1, 5 bases. This receptor was obtained from a man aged 30 to 39 with type 1 diabetes. The CDR3 nucleotides read TGTGCCAGCAGCGATGGTAGGGCAGGGCGAGACGAGCAGTACTTC. Translating gives CASSDGRAGRDEQYF.